The rows below give T cell receptor beta chains drawn from one sample of a study of sequential checkpoint blockade in melanoma. Clones were read by immunoSEQ multiplex PCR, and TCRdb kept only the in-frame ones, dropping some. The sample shows roughly 30,000 clones, approximately 86% of them seen only once. The sample in question was CD8+ T cells sorted from blood (inferred from file names), obtained from a patient given nivolumab and ipilimumab in sequence. The origin of the receptors is a human donor with melanoma. Both conserved end residues are part of each CDR3. Each record gives: V gene, J gene, D gene, CDR3 length, CDR3 DNA, CDR3 protein. The D gene is left open where the match is weak.

TRBV4-2	TRBJ2-7	NA	15	TGTGCCAGCAGCCAAGGCAGGGATACATCCTACGAGCAGTACTTC	CASSQGRDTSYEQYF
TRBV6-5	TRBJ1-4	TRBD1	14	TGTGCCAGCAGTCCCCGGGACAGTAATGAAAAACTGTTTTTT	CASSPRDSNEKLFF
TRBV10-2	TRBJ2-5	TRBD2	14	TGCGCCAGCAGTGCAGGGACTAGTTGGAAGACCCAGTACTTC	CASSAGTSWKTQYF
TRBV27	TRBJ2-2	TRBD1	14	TGTGCCAGCAGCCTGACAGGGGGCACCGGGGAGCTGTTTTTT	CASSLTGGTGELFF
TRBV9	TRBJ2-7	TRBD1	17	TGTGCCAGCAGCGTAGATCAGACAGGGGTCCTCGCCTACGAGCAGTACTTC	CASSVDQTGVLAYEQYF
TRBV28	TRBJ2-3	NA	17	TGTGCCAGCAGTCGAACAGGGATCGGGTGGAGCACAGATACGCAGTATTTT	CASSRTGIGWSTDTQYF
TRBV7-2	TRBJ2-5	NA	14	TGTGCCAGCAGCTTAGTGCCGGGGCAAGAGACCCAGTACTTC	CASSLVPGQETQYF
TRBV27	TRBJ2-5	NA	14	TGTGCCAGCAGTTCATACAACGACTTGAGGGAGCAGTACTTC	CASSSYNDLREQYF
TRBV5-4	TRBJ2-7	NA	15	TGTGCCAGCAGCCCGTCCTGGGGGGAAGGGTACGAGCAGTACTTC	CASSPSWGEGYEQYF
TRBV27	TRBJ2-7	TRBD1	14	TGTGCCAGCAGTTCCGGACAGGGGTGGTACGAGCAGTACTTC	CASSSGQGWYEQYF
TRBV5-8	TRBJ1-4	TRBD1	15	TGTGCCAGCAGCGGAACCAAGGGGGCGGACGAAAAACTGTTTTTT	CASSGTKGADEKLFF
TRBV27	TRBJ2-7	NA	13	TGTGCCAGCAGACACAAGCGGGCCTACGAGCAGTACTTC	CASRHKRAYEQYF